Presented here are 16 T cell receptor beta chains from one specimen sequenced in a study of CD8 T cells in Susac syndrome. With random hexamers, reverse transcription was performed on about 0.5 to 1 ug of RNA. TCRdb passed the immunoSEQ multiplex PCR reads through MiXCR, listing each CDR3 protein once. Among some 120,000 distinct CDR3 sequences listed, 90% to 95% were seen once. The sequenced sample was CD4+ T cells from PBMCs. Receptors originate from a human donor in good health.

This chain connects TRBV15 to TRBJ2-3; D ambiguous. CDR1 is LNHNV, CDR2 YYDKDF, per germline (reference sequence). The ends were cut back, 1 base at V and 0 bases at J, with 8 bases in the middle. The CDR3 runs to 15 residues. DNA for the CDR3: TGTGCCACCAGCAGAGTGAGGCTGAGCACAGATACGCAGTATTTT. It encodes CATSRVRLSTDTQYF. The full variable domain, rest sourced from reference TRBV15 and TRBJ2-3, is DAMVIQNPRYQVTQFGKPVTLSCSQTLNHNVMYWYQQKSSQAPKLLFHYYDKDFNNEADTPDNFQSRRPNTSFCFLDIRSPGLGDTAMYLCATSRVRLSTDTQYFGPGTRLTVL.

The chain recombines TRBV9 with TRBJ1-3, with D unresolved. Germline loops: CDR1 SGDLS, CDR2 YYNGEE. V lost 2 bases, J lost 0 bases, and 3 bases lay in between. This CDR3 has 13 amino acids. CDR3 nucleotide sequence: TGTGCCAGCAGCGTGAGCTCTGGAAACACCATATATTTT. Translating it yields CASSVSSGNTIYF. The variable domain in full, completed from reference TRBV9 and TRBJ1-3, reads DSGVTQTPKHLITATGQRVTLRCSPRSGDLSVYWYQQSLDQGLQFLIQYYNGEERAKGNILERFSAQQFPDLHSELNLSSLELGDSALYFCASSVSSGNTIYFGEGSWLTVV.

The chain employs TRBV5-1 and TRBJ1-1; 8 nucleotides align to TRBD1. Germline V gene lookup returns CDR1 SGHRS and CDR2 YFSETQ. The CDR3 extends over 14 amino acids. Unmatched junction bases numbered 5, after V lost 4 bases and J lost 3 bases. CDR3 bases: TGCGCCAGCAGCACTTTGGGACAGGACACTGAAGCTTTCTTT. Translation: CASSTLGQDTEAFF.

The V call is TRBV20-1, the J call TRBJ2-3, with 11 bases that match TRBD2. CDR1 is DFQATT, CDR2 SNEGSKA, per germline (reference sequence). With 0 bases clipped from V and 6 bases from J, the junction kept 5 bases outside the gene matches. This CDR3 contains 15 residues. The CDR3 coding sequence is TGCAGTGCTAGAGATCCTAGCGGGAGGCGCGATACGCAGTATTTT. Its translation: CSARDPSGRRDTQYF.

This chain links TRBV12-3 or TRBV12-4 with TRBJ2-6; 8 bases are shared with TRBD2. After removal of 4 bases from V and 0 bases from J, the junction contained 8 bases not matched to a gene. This CDR3 contains 18 residues. CDR3 region: CASSSFGRGNSGANVLTF. In DNA form, the CDR3 reads TGTGCCAGCAGTTCCTTCGGGAGGGGGAACTCTGGGGCCAACGTCCTGACTTTC.

The chain is built from TRBV19 and TRBJ2-2; 7 bases line up with TRBD2. The CDR3 is 16 amino acids. Looked up from germline, CDR1 is LNHDA and CDR2 is SQIVND (reference sequence). V gave up 10 bases and J gave up 6 bases; unmatched junction bases: 17. The DNA for the CDR3 is TGTGCCACCCACCGTAGCGGGCTTGGCGGGCCCGGGGAGCTGTTTTTT. The encoded protein is CATHRSGLGGPGELFF.

The chain links TRBV7-7 to TRBJ2-5; 7 nucleotides align to TRBD1. The germline CDR1 and CDR2 sequences are SSHAT and FNYEAQ (reference sequence). The V gene end was trimmed by 5 bases and the J gene end by 5 bases; junction bases not matched to a gene: 8. This CDR3 contains 14 residues. CDR3 bases: TGTGCCAGCAGCGAGACAGGGTTCGGGGAGACCCAGTACTTC. Residues: CASSETGFGETQYF.

V and J are TRBV7-9 and TRBJ2-3; D is ambiguous. Germline CDR1 is SEHNR and CDR2 is FQNEAQ (reference sequence). Trimming shortened V by 4 bases and J by 4 bases, and 6 bases separated the two germline ends. The CDR3 is 12 residues long. CDR3 protein: CASSYYADTQYF. The CDR3 DNA sequence: TGTGCCAGCAGCTACTACGCAGATACGCAGTATTTT. Complete variable domain (other parts from reference TRBV7-9 and TRBJ2-3): DTGVSQNPRHKITKRGQNVTFRCDPISEHNRLYWYRQTLGQGPEFLTYFQNEAQLEKSRLLSDRFSAERPKGSFSTLEIQRTEQGDSAMYLCASSYYADTQYFGPGTRLTVL.

The chain carries TRBV11-1 and TRBJ2-5, with D perhaps TRBD1 (6 bases). The V end was cut by 7 bases, the J end by 1 base, with 16 bases between. The CDR3 covers 15 residues. Germline assignment: CDR1 SGHAT and CDR2 FQDESV (reference sequence). As DNA, the CDR3 is TGTGCCAGCACCCCTGGCTGGGGGCCCCAAGAGACCCAGTACTTC. Its protein is CASTPGWGPQETQYF.

This clonotype appeared once. The gene calls are TRBV7-2 and TRBJ2-4; TRBD1 matches at 7 bases. J was trimmed by 5 bases and V by 1 base; bases with no gene match: 2. Germline V CDR1 and CDR2: SGHTA, FQGNSA. This CDR3 region has 14 residues. DNA for the CDR3: TGTGCCAGCAGCTTAGGACAGGGAGAAAACATTCAGTACTTC. It specifies CASSLGQGENIQYF.

The chain uses TRBV18 and TRBJ2-5; 8 bases fit TRBD2. V shed 0 bases, J shed 4 bases, and the junction held 7 bases outside the gene matches. Germline CDR1 reads KGHSH; CDR2 reads LQKENI. The CDR3 sequence is 16 residues long. CDR3 in DNA: TGTGCCAGCTCACCACCGCTAGCGGGTGGGCGAGAGACCCAGTACTTC. It specifies CASSPPLAGGRETQYF. Filled out from reference TRBV18 and TRBJ2-5, the complete variable domain reads NAGVMQNPRHLVRRRGQEARLRCSPMKGHSHVYWYRQLPEEGLKFMVYLQKENIIDESGMPKERFSAEFPKEGPSILRIQQVVRGDSAAYFCASSPPLAGGRETQYFGPGTRLLVL.

V and J are TRBV28 and TRBJ2-7; tentative D call: TRBD2 (5 bases). Germline V gene data show CDR1 as MDHEN and CDR2 as SYDVKM. The CDR3 contains 15 residues. V gave up 3 bases and J gave up 0 bases, with 12 bases separating them. This CDR3 reads CASSFGGPSSYEQYF. The CDR3 bases are TGTGCCAGCAGTTTTGGAGGACCAAGCTCCTACGAGCAGTACTTC. The full variable domain, rest sourced from reference TRBV28 and TRBJ2-7, is DVKVTQSSRYLVKRTGEKVFLECVQDMDHENMFWYRQDPGLGLRLIYFSYDVKMKEKGDIPEGYSVSREKKERFSLILESASTNQTSMYLCASSFGGPSSYEQYFGPGTRLTVT.

The gene calls are TRBV28 and TRBJ2-5; 11 bases line up with TRBD2. The CDR3 consists of 14 residues. Trimming removed 6 bases from V and 6 bases from J; junction bases left unmatched: 6. Germline CDR1 MDHEN, CDR2 SYDVKM. The CDR3 spells CASSGRLAGQTQYF. Here the CDR3 DNA reads TGTGCCAGCAGCGGAAGACTAGCGGGACAGACCCAGTACTTC.

DNA for the CDR3: TGTGCCAGCAACCCCCCCGGTTCTAGCAACACCATATATTTT. Its translation: CASNPPGSSNTIYF. The chain joins TRBV28 to TRBJ1-3; D is unclear. Germline assignment: CDR1 MDHEN and CDR2 SYDVKM. The length of the CDR3 is 14 residues. V shed 7 bases and J shed 7 bases, with 17 bases lying between them.

The gene calls are TRBV7-2 and TRBJ2-7, with D unresolved. Per the germline V gene, CDR1 is SGHTA and CDR2 is FQGNSA. V was trimmed by 5 bases and J by 1 base, leaving 9 bases between them. The CDR3 runs to 13 residues. The CDR3 DNA sequence: TGTGCCAGCAGCACACATCTTTCCTACGAGCAGTACTTC. Encoded protein: CASSTHLSYEQYF. Combining the CDR3 with reference TRBV7-2 and TRBJ2-7 gives the whole variable domain GAGVSQSPSNKVTEKGKDVELRCDPISGHTALYWYRQSLGQGLEFLIYFQGNSAPDKSGLPSDRFSAERTGGSVSTLTIQRTQQEDSAVYLCASSTHLSYEQYFGPGTRLTVT.

The V and J genes are TRBV5-1 and TRBJ1-1; 7 bases agree with TRBD1. V shed 5 bases, J shed 4 bases, and the junction held 11 bases outside the gene matches. Germline V lookup: CDR1 SGHRS, CDR2 YFSETQ. The CDR3 runs 15 residues. As DNA, the CDR3 is TGCGCCAGCAGGCCTCAACAGGGGTCGGTCACTGAAGCTTTCTTT. Amino acids: CASRPQQGSVTEAFF.